This T cell receptor (beta chain) was profiled in a study of shared clonotypes between healthy human individuals (dated by TCRdb to between 2020 and 2021). The study in broad terms: Three men and two women, aged 18 to 49 years, made up the cohort. For each donor, CD4 naive and CD4 memory were each given three plates, CD8 naive was given two plates, and CD8 memory was given one plate. The study deeply sequenced blood TCR repertoires of about 5 healthy adults to estimate repertoire size and the extent of clonotype sharing between individuals. Different laboratories and diverse techniques were used to prepare libraries and sequence TCR repertoires, to increase sequencing depth and limit assay-specific biases. Per donor, leukapheresis produced somewhere between about 0.9 and 10 billion PBMCs. What the research found in general, with its limitations: The genetic and exposure-history diversity represented was limited by the small number of donors. Sharing across several donors was observed for approximately 4.6% of naive CD4, 3.5% of naive CD8, 2% to 2.5% of memory CD4, and about 0.4% of memory CD8 clonotypes. Pairwise subsampling led to the expectation that sequencing depth would affect the degree of clonotype sharing among donors. Naive subsets generally had larger estimated clonotype richness than memory subsets. Compared with non-shared clonotypes, clonotypes shared by all four sorted-subset donors had higher generation probabilities. Only blood was sampled, and tissue TCR repertoires likely differ from those in blood. Incomplete sequencing was indicated by rarefaction of sorted-subset datasets, despite the large sequencing depth.

TCR CDR3 regions were amplified from genomic DNA by multiplex PCR using the deep immunoSEQ assay. For each cell subset, the extracted genomic DNA was distributed evenly across all wells of several immunoSEQ 96-well plates, and each plate served as one replicate. Each replicate PCR for sorted subsets received about 220 ng genomic DNA, equal to roughly 30,000 T cell genomes. Purified libraries were measured with a Qubit 3.0 fluorometer, size-checked on a Bioanalyzer 2100, and measured again with the KAPA Library Quantification kit. Every immunoSEQ 96-well plate was sequenced on a dedicated single-read 150-cycle Illumina NextSeq 550 flow cell. In the original analysis: Because the immunoSEQ output included only junctional sequences and no quality scores, the filtering could not be the same as the filtering used for full-length reads. To assign V/J genes and CDR3, sequences were annotated using PyIR, a Python wrapper for IgBLAST v1.9, with IMGT germline references. Reads with weak V/J assignments (E-value above 1e-6), missing CDR3, stop codons, out-of-frame junctions, or ambiguous translated residues were removed. A V3J clonotype was defined by an identical inferred V gene, J gene, and CDR3 amino acid sequence. Percentage overlap between repertoires was calculated by dividing the number of shared unique clonotypes by the size of the smaller repertoire. Three approaches were used to assess repertoire richness: RTK rarefaction, the Chao1 estimator, and Recon v2.1 estimates of unobserved clonotypes. For all TCRbeta clonotypes obtained by the gDNA method from a few donors, generation probabilities were computed with OLGA. TCRdb obtained this table from immuneACCESS and retained in-frame rearrangements with V and J assigned. These tables miss some clones; where compared with another copy, unresolved V genes account for less than half of the shortfall, and the remainder is unexplained. From that table come the V and J calls and clone size; the DNA was used to work out D and trimming. The sample table lists 2.3 million or so clones, 85% to 95% of them with a count of one. The top ten clonotypes cover about 0.37% of the sample.

Concerning this clone: Its binding antigen is unknown. Base quality data are lacking; no much larger clone is found one base away.

The donors were healthy, HIV-negative adults who had no recently reported acute infections or vaccinations. Only Caucasian adults living in Nashville, Tennessee, USA were represented among the donors. CD4+ T cells were enriched by magnetic negative selection, after which naive cells were positively selected on CD45RA and the negative fraction was taken as the memory subset. After blood collection by leukapheresis, PBMCs were isolated using Ficoll-Histopaque density gradient centrifugation and then cryopreserved in the vapor phase of liquid nitrogen. Purity and quantity of every magnetically sorted T cell population were checked by analytical flow cytometry. Each sorted fraction had its genomic DNA isolated and then quantified by UV absorbance on a Nanodrop 2000c. CDR1 and CDR2, per the germline V gene, are MNHEY and SVGAGI. V and J are trimmed by 6 bases and 7 bases, and the gene matches miss 10 bases of the junction. The CDR3 covers 14 residues, taking in both the cysteine and the phenylalanine. Kept here is only the CDR3 DNA, which spans 42 bases and is read in frame from base 1.

Source material: naive CD4+ T cells from PBMCs. In the paper's terms, the cell subset or site label means: CD45RA+ positively selected. The TCR sequence derives from a man aged 18 to 29 in good health. Some clones in this sample may be carry-over from other donors' samples. This chain is built from TRBV6-5 and TRBJ2-7; TRBD1 aligns with 9 central bases. The sequence in DNA is TGTGCCAGCAGGCCCGGGACAGGGAGCCATGAGCAGTACTTC. Its coded protein is CASRPGTGSHEQYF.